Listed below are T cell receptor beta chains from one sample, sequenced in a study of T cell changes during pregnancy in multiple sclerosis. This table comes from immunoSEQ multiplex PCR, and its TCRdb copy is limited to in-frame clones, with some not included. The sample yields some 70,000 clones, more than 90% seen once. The sequenced sample was peripheral blood, obtained after pregnancy. These TCRs come from a female donor in good health, enrolled as a control in a pregnancy study. CDR3s include the opening cysteine and the closing phenylalanine or tryptophan. The order of the fields is J gene, clone size, D gene, V gene, CDR3 DNA, CDR3 protein. A D gene is named only where the DNA matches it firmly. A clone size is listed for some rows: how often the clone was seen (once, few, many), or a class if it is expanded.

j_call: TRBJ1-5; clone_size: -; d_call: TRBD1; v_call: TRBV28; cdr3_nt: TGTGCCAGCAGTTCTACAGGGGGCGGGCAGCCCCAGCATTTT; cdr3_aa: CASSSTGGGQPQHF
j_call: TRBJ1-1; clone_size: -; d_call: TRBD1; v_call: TRBV27; cdr3_nt: TGTGCCAGCAGTTCAACAGGGGGAACTGAAGCTTTCTTT; cdr3_aa: CASSSTGGTEAFF
j_call: TRBJ1-5; clone_size: -; d_call: -; v_call: TRBV19; cdr3_nt: TGTGCCAGTAGTATAGATTTGGGGCCAGGACAGCCCCAGCATTTT; cdr3_aa: CASSIDLGPGQPQHF
j_call: TRBJ1-1; clone_size: -; d_call: TRBD1; v_call: TRBV7-9; cdr3_nt: TGTGCCAGCAGCCTAGACAGGGATGGTAAGATTGAAGCTTTCTTT; cdr3_aa: CASSLDRDGKIEAFF
j_call: TRBJ1-2; clone_size: few; d_call: -; v_call: TRBV2; cdr3_nt: TGTGCTAGTGGACCAGGGCTCCTGGCTGGATATGGCTACACCTTC; cdr3_aa: CASGPGLLAGYGYTF
j_call: TRBJ2-2; clone_size: -; d_call: TRBD2; v_call: TRBV4-1; cdr3_nt: TGCGCCAGCAGCCAAACGACTAGCGGGGGGGGTTTGGCCGGGGAGCTGTTTTTT; cdr3_aa: CASSQTTSGGGLAGELFF
j_call: TRBJ2-2; clone_size: once; d_call: -; v_call: TRBV29-1; cdr3_nt: TGCAGCGTTGATCGACGAGGTGACACCGGGGAGCTGTTTTTT; cdr3_aa: CSVDRRGDTGELFF
j_call: TRBJ2-3; clone_size: -; d_call: TRBD2; v_call: TRBV4-2; cdr3_nt: TGTGCCAGCAGCCCAAGTAGGACTAGCGGGAGTCCTCGGGGAGATACGCAGTATTTT; cdr3_aa: CASSPSRTSGSPRGDTQYF
j_call: TRBJ2-1; clone_size: -; d_call: TRBD2; v_call: TRBV5-1; cdr3_nt: TGCGCCAGCAGCTCTAGCGGGAGGACTCTTGGGAATGAGCAGTTCTTC; cdr3_aa: CASSSSGRTLGNEQFF
j_call: TRBJ2-7; clone_size: -; d_call: -; v_call: TRBV4-1; cdr3_nt: TGCGCCAGCAGCGAAGCCCACGCCGGGATACTCTCCTACGAGCAGTACTTC; cdr3_aa: CASSEAHAGILSYEQYF
j_call: TRBJ2-1; clone_size: -; d_call: TRBD2; v_call: TRBV7-2; cdr3_nt: TGTGCCAGCACCACCGGGGGGTCTGGCAATGAGCAGTTCTTC; cdr3_aa: CASTTGGSGNEQFF
j_call: TRBJ2-1; clone_size: -; d_call: TRBD2; v_call: TRBV11-2; cdr3_nt: TGTGCCAGCAGCTTACTTTATGCTAGCGGGAAAAACAATGAGCAGTTCTTC; cdr3_aa: CASSLLYASGKNNEQFF
j_call: TRBJ2-2; clone_size: -; d_call: -; v_call: TRBV19; cdr3_nt: TGTGCCAGTAGTATAGGGGGGGCCGGGGAGCTGTTTTTT; cdr3_aa: CASSIGGAGELFF